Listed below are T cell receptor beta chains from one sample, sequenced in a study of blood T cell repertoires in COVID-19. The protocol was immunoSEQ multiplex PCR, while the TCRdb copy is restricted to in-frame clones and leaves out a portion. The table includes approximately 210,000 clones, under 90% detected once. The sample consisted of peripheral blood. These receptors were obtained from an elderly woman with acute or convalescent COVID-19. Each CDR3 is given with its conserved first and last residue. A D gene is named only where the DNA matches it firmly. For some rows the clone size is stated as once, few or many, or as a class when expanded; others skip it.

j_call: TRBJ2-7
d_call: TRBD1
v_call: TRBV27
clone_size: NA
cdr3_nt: TGTGCCAGCAGACAATCAACGGGACAGGGTACTTACGAGCAGTACTTC
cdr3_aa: CASRQSTGQGTYEQYF

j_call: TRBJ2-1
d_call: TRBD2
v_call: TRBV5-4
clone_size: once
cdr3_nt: TGTGCCAGCAGCTTGGGCCCGGCTAGCGGCGATGAGCAGTTCTTC
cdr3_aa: CASSLGPASGDEQFF

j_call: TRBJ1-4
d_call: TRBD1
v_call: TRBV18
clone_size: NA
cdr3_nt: TGTGCCAGCTCACGTGGACAGGGTAATGAAAAACTGTTTTTT
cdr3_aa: CASSRGQGNEKLFF

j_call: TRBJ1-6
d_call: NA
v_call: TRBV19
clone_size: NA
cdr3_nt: TGTGCCAGTAGTATGTCATGGGGGGATAATTCACCCCTCCACTTT
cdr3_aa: CASSMSWGDNSPLHF

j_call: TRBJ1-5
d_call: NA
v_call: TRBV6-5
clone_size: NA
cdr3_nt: TGTGCCAGCAGTTCTGCCGGGAAACTAAATCAGCCCCAGCATTTT
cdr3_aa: CASSSAGKLNQPQHF

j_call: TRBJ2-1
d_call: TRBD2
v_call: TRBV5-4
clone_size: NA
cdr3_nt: TGTGCCAGCAGCGGGCGAGCGGGGGGCTCCTACAATGAGCAGTTCTTC
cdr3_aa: CASSGRAGGSYNEQFF

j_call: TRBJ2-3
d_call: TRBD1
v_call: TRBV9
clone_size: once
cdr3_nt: TGTGCCAGCAGCGTAGCGGGACAGGGTCCCGATACGCAGTATTTT
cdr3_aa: CASSVAGQGPDTQYF

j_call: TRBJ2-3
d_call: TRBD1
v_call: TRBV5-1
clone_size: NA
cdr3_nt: TGCGCCAGCAGCTTGGACAGGGGAGGCACAGATACGCAGTATTTT
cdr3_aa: CASSLDRGGTDTQYF

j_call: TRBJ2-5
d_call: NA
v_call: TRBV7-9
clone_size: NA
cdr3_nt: TGTGCCAGCAGCCCCTGGTTGGGGGGAGAGACCCAGTACTTC
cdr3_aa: CASSPWLGGETQYF

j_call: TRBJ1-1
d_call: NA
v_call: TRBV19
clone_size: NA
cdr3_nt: TGTGCCAGTAGGAAGGAGATTGAAGCTTTCTTT
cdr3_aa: CASRKEIEAFF

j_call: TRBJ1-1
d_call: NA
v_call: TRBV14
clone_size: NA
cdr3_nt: TGTGCCAGCAGCCAACACGTAAACATGAACACTGAAGCTTTCTTT
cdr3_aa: CASSQHVNMNTEAFF

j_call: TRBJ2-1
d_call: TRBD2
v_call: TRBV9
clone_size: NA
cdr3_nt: TGTGCCAGCACTTTCGGGACTAGCGGGGGAAATGAGCAGTTCTTC
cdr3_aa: CASTFGTSGGNEQFF

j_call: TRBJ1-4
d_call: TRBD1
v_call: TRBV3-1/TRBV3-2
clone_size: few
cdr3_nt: TGTGCCAGCAGCCAGTTACAGGGGAGGTTTGAAAAACTGTTTTTT
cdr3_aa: CASSQLQGRFEKLFF

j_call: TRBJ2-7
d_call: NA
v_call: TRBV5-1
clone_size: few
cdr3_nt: TGCGCCAGCAGCTTTCCCGGGGACGAGCAGTACTTC
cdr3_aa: CASSFPGDEQYF

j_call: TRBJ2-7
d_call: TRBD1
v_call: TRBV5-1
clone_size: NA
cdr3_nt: TGCGCCAGCAGCTTGGTGGACAGGGGGAATGAGCAGTACTTC
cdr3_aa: CASSLVDRGNEQYF

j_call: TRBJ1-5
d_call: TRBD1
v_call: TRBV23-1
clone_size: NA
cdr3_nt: TGCGCCAGCACGTCTGTGGACAGGTTACCTTCTTTTTTT
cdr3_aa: CASTSVDRLPSFF

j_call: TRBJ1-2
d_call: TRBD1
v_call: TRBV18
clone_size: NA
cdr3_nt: TGTGCCAGCTCATCGGGACAGCCCGGAGTCGGTGGCTACACCTTC
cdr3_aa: CASSSGQPGVGGYTF

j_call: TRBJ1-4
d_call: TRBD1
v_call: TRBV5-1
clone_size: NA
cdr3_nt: TGCGCCAGCAGCTCAGGGGGTCGTGGTGAAAAACTGTTTTTT
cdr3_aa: CASSSGGRGEKLFF

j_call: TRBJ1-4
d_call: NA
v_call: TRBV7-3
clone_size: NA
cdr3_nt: TGTGCCAGCAGCCAGGGCCCCAATGAAAAACTGTTTTTT
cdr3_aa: CASSQGPNEKLFF

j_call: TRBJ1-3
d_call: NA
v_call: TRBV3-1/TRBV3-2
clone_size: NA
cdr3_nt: TGTGCCAGCAGCCAAGTGCAGACAGTTGGAAACACCATATATTTT
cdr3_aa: CASSQVQTVGNTIYF

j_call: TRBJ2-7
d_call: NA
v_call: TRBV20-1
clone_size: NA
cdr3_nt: TGCAGTGCTAGGGCTGGCTGGGAGCAGTACTTC
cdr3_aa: CSARAGWEQYF

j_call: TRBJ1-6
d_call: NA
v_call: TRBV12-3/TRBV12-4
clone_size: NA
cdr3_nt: TGTGCCAGCAGTCCTGGTGGAGTTACACCCCTCCACTTT
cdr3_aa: CASSPGGVTPLHF

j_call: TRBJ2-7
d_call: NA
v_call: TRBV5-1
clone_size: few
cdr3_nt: TGCGCCAGCAGCTTGGGGGGCCTGAGCTCCTACGAGCAGTACTTC
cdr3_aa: CASSLGGLSSYEQYF

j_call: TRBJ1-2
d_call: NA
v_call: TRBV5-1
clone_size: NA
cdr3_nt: TGCGCCAGCAGGCAGGACTATGGCTACACCTTC
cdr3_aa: CASRQDYGYTF

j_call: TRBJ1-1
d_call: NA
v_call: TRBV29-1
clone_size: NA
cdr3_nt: TGCAGCGTTGAGGTGGTGGCTTTGTACACTGAAGCTTTCTTT
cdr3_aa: CSVEVVALYTEAFF

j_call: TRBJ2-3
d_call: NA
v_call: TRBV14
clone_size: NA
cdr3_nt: TGTGCCAGCAGCCAAGCGGGGGAGGGCACAGATACGCAGTATTTT
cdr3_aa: CASSQAGEGTDTQYF

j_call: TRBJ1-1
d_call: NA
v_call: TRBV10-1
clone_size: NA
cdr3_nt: TGCGCCAGCAGTGACAGGGGCAAATCAGACACTGAAGCTTTCTTT
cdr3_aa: CASSDRGKSDTEAFF

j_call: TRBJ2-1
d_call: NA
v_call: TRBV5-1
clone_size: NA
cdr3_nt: TGCGCCAGCAGCTTGGGAGGGTTTTACGATGAGCAGTTCTTC
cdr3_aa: CASSLGGFYDEQFF

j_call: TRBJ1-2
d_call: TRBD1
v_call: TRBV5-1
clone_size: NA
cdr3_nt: TGCGCCAGCAGCTCTCTTACAGGGGGGACTGGCTACACCTTC
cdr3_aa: CASSSLTGGTGYTF

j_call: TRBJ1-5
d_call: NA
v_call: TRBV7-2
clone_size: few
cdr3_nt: TGTGCCAGCAGCTCAAATAGCAATCAGCCCCAGCATTTT
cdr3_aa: CASSSNSNQPQHF

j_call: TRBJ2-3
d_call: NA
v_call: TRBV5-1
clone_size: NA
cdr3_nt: TGCGCCAGCAGCTTGGACTCCAGGCGGGTTTCTTACACAGATACGCAGTATTTT
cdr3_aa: CASSLDSRRVSYTDTQYF

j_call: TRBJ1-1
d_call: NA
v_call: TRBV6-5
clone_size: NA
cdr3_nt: TGTGCCAGCAGGCACAGGGTCCGAAGGACTGAAGCTTTCTTT
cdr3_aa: CASRHRVRRTEAFF

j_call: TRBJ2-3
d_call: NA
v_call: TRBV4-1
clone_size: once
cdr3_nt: TGCGCCAGCAGCCAAGATAGGTCGGGTACGGATACGCAGTATTTT
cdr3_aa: CASSQDRSGTDTQYF

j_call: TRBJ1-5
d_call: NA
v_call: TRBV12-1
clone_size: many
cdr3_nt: TGTGCCAGCACCCCATCCAGACAGGGCCCTAATCAGCCCCAGCATTTT
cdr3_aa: CASTPSRQGPNQPQHF

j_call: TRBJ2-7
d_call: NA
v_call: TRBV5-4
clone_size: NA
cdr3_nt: TGTGCCAGCAGCTTGGATCGGGGTGGAGGCTACGAGCAGTACTTC
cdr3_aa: CASSLDRGGGYEQYF

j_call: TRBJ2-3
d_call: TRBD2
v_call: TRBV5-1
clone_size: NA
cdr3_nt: TGCGCCAGCAGCTACCTAGCGGGGGGAGTAGGAGATACGCAGTATTTT
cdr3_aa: CASSYLAGGVGDTQYF

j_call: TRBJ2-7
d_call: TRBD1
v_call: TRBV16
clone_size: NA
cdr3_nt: TGTGCCAGCAGCCAACGGAACAGGGGACCCTACGAGCAGTACTTC
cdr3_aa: CASSQRNRGPYEQYF

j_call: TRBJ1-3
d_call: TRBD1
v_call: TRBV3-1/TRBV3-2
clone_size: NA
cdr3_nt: TGTGCCAGCAGCCAAGATATCCCAGGGGGCTTTGGAAACACCATATATTTT
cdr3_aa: CASSQDIPGGFGNTIYF

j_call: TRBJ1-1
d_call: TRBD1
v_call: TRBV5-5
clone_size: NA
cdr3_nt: TGTGCCAGCAGCCTGGGACAGGGGACGACTGAAGCTTTCTTT
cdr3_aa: CASSLGQGTTEAFF

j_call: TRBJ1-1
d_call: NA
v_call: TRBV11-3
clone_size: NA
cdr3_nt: TGTGCCAGCAGCTCTAGAGAGATGAACACTGAAGCTTTCTTT
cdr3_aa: CASSSREMNTEAFF

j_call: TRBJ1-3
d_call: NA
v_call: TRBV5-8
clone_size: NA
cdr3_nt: TGTGCCAGCAGCCACAGGGCTGGAAACACCATATATTTT
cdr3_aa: CASSHRAGNTIYF

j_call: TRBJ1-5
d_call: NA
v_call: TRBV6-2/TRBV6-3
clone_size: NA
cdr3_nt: TGTGCCAGCAGCCGACCGGGGACATGGGGACAGCCCCAGCATTTT
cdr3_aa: CASSRPGTWGQPQHF

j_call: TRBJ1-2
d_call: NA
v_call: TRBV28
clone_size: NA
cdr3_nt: TGTGCCAGCAGTTTAAGGGACTTTGAGGTACGGGATGGCTACACCTTC
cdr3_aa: CASSLRDFEVRDGYTF

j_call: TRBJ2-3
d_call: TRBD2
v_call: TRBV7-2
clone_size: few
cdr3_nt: TGTGCCAGCAGCTCCAGCAGCGGGGGGCAAGAGCAGTATTTT
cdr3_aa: CASSSSSGGQEQYF

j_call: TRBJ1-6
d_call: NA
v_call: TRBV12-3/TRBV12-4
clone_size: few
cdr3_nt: TGTGCCAGCACCGTGGGTAGAGGACCCCTCCACTTT
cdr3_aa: CASTVGRGPLHF